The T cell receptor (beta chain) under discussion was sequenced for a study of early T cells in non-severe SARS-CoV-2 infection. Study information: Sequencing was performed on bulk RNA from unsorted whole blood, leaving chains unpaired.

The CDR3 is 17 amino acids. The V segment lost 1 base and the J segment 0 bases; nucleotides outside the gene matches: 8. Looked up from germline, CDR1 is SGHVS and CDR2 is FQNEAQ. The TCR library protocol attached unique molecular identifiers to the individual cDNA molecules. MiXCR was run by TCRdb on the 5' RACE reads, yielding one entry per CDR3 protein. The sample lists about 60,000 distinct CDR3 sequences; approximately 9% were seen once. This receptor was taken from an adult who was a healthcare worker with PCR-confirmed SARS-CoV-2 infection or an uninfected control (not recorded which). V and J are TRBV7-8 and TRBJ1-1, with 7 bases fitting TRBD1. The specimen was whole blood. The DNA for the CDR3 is TGTGCCAGCAGCTTAGTCTACAGGGGATCGATGAACACTGAAGCTTTCTTT. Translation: CASSLVYRGSMNTEAFF.